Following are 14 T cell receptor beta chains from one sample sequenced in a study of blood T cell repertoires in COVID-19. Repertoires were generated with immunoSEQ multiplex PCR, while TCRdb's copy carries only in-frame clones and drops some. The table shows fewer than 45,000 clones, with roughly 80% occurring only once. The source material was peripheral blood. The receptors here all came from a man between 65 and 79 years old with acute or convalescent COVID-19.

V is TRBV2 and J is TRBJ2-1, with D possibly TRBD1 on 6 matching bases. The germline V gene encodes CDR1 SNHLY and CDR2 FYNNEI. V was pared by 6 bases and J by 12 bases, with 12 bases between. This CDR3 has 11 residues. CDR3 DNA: TGTGCCAGCAGCGACAGGTACCGGCAGTTCTTC. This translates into CASSDRYRQFF.

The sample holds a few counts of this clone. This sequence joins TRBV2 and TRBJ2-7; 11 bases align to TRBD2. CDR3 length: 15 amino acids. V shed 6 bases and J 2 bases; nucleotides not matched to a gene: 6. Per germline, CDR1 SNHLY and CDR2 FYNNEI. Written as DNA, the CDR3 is TGTGCCAGCAGCCCCGCTAGCGGGGGGACCTACGAGCAGTACTTC. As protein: CASSPASGGTYEQYF.

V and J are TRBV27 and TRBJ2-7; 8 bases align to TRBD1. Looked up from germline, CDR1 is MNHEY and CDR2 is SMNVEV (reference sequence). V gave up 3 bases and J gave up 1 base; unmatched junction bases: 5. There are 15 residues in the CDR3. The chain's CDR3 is CASSFSGQGSYEQYF. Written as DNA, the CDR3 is TGTGCCAGCAGTTTTTCCGGACAGGGTTCCTACGAGCAGTACTTC.

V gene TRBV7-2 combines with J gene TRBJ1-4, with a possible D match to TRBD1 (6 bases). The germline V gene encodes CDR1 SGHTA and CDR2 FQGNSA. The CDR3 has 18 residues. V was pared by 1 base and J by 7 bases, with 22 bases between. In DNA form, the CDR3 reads TGTGCCAGCAGCTTAGGTGGGACACCCTGGGCGCTGGGTGAAAAACTGTTTTTT. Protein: CASSLGGTPWALGEKLFF.

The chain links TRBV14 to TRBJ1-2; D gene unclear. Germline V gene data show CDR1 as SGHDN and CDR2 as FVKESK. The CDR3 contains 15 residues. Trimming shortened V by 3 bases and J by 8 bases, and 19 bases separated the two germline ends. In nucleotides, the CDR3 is TGTGCCAGCAGCCAGTACGGGTCCTACTCTCAAGGCTACACCTTC. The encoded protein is CASSQYGSYSQGYTF. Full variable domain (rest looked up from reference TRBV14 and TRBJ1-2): EAGVTQFPSHSVIEKGQTVTLRCDPISGHDNLYWYRRVMGKEIKFLLHFVKESKQDESGMPNNRFLAERTGGTYSTLKVQPAELEDSGVYFCASSQYGSYSQGYTFGSGTRLTVV.

For the CDR3, the DNA is TGTGCCAGTAGTAAACAGGGACGGGCGGACTATGGCTACACCTTC. Its protein product is CASSKQGRADYGYTF. The chain combines TRBV19 with TRBJ1-2; D possibly corresponds to TRBD1 (6 bases). Germline lookup yields CDR1 LNHDA and CDR2 SQIVND (reference sequence). The CDR3 extends over 15 amino acids. With 4 bases removed from V and 3 bases from J, the gap between germline ends came to 15 bases.

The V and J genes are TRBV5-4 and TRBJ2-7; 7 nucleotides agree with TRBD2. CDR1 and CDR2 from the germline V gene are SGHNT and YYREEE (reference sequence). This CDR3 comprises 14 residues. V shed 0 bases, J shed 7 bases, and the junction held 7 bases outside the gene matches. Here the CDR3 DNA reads TGTGCCAGCAGCTTGGATCGGGGGAGGGAGGAGCAGTACTTC. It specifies CASSLDRGREEQYF. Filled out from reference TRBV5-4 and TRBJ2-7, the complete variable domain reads ETGVTQSPTHLIKTRGQQVTLRCSSQSGHNTVSWYQQALGQGPQFIFQYYREEENGRGNFPPRFSGLQFPNYSSELNVNALELDDSALYLCASSLDRGREEQYFGPGTRLTVT.

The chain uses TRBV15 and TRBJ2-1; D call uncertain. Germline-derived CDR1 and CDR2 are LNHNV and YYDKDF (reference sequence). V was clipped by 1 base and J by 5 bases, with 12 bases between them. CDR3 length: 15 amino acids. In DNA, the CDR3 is TGTGCCACCAGCAGAGTTTCAAATCAGGACAATGAGCAGTTCTTC. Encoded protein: CATSRVSNQDNEQFF.

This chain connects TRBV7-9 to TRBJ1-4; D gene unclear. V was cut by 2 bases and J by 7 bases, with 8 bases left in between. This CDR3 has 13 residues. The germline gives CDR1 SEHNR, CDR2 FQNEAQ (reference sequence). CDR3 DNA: TGTGCCAGCAGCTTAATACAAGTTGAAAAACTGTTTTTT. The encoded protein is CASSLIQVEKLFF.

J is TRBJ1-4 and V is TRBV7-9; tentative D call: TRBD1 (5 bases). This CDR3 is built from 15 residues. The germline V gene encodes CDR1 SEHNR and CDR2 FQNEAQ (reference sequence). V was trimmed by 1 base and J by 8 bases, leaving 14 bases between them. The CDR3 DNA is TGTGCCAGCAGCTTAGTGGGGTCGGGGGAAGAAAAACTGTTTTTT. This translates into CASSLVGSGEEKLFF. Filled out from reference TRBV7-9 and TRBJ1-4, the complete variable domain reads DTGVSQNPRHKITKRGQNVTFRCDPISEHNRLYWYRQTLGQGPEFLTYFQNEAQLEKSRLLSDRFSAERPKGSFSTLEIQRTEQGDSAMYLCASSLVGSGEEKLFFGSGTQLSVL.

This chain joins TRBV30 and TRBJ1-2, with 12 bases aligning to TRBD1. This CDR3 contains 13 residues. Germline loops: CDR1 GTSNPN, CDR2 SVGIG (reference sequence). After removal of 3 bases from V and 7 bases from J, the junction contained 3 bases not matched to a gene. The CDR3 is CAWRGTGGLGYTF. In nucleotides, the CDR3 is TGTGCCTGGAGGGGGACAGGGGGCCTTGGCTACACCTTC. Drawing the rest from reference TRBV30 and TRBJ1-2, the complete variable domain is SQTIHQWPATLVQPVGSPLSLECTVEGTSNPNLYWYRQAAGRGLQLLFYSVGIGQISSEVPQNLSASRPQDRQFILSSKKLLLSDSGFYLCAWRGTGGLGYTFGSGTRLTVV.

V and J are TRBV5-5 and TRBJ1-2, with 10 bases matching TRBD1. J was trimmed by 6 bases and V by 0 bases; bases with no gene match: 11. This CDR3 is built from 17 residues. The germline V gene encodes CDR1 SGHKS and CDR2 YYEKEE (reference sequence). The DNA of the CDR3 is TGTGCCAGCAGCTTGGAGGGACAGGGGTATCTCGGTAATGGCTACACCTTC. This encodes CASSLEGQGYLGNGYTF.

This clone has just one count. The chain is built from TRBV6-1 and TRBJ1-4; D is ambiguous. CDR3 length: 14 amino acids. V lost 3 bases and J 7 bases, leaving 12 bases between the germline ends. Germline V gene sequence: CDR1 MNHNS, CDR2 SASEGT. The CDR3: CASSDPGFGEKLFF. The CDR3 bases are TGTGCCAGCAGTGATCCGGGGTTTGGTGAAAAACTGTTTTTT.

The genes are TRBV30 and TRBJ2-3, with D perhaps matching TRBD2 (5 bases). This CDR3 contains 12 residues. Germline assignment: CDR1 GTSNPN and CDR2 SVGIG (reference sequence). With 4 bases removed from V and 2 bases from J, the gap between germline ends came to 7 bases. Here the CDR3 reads CAWNGVTDTQYF. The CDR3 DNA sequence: TGTGCCTGGAACGGGGTCACAGATACGCAGTATTTT.